This TCR beta chain emerged from a study of blood T cell repertoires in COVID-19. Background on the study: Specimens from acute and convalescent COVID-19 originated in the United States, Italy and Spain. PBMCs, B-cell-depleted T cells, or T cells were the source of the cDNA or gDNA that made up the material.

As handled by the study authors: Reference gene primer amplification gave estimated nucleated cell counts. Using immunoSEQ multiplex PCR, the repertoire was profiled, and TCRdb retains in-frame clones only, with some absent. V, J and clone size derive from that table, while D and trimming were established from the DNA sequence. The table has 650,000 to 800,000 clones, 85% to 90% seen once. V was pared by 4 bases and J by 2 bases, with 18 bases between. CDR1 and CDR2 from the germline V gene are SGHTA and FQGNSA. The CDR3 totals 17 residues. Sequencing used peripheral blood. This sequence was found in a woman between 18 and 29 years old with acute or convalescent COVID-19. The V gene is TRBV7-2, the J gene TRBJ1-3; D gene unclear. CDR3: CASSWAAGIRTGNTIYF. The CDR3 nucleotides are TGTGCCAGCAGCTGGGCCGCGGGGATAAGGACTGGAAACACCATATATTTT.